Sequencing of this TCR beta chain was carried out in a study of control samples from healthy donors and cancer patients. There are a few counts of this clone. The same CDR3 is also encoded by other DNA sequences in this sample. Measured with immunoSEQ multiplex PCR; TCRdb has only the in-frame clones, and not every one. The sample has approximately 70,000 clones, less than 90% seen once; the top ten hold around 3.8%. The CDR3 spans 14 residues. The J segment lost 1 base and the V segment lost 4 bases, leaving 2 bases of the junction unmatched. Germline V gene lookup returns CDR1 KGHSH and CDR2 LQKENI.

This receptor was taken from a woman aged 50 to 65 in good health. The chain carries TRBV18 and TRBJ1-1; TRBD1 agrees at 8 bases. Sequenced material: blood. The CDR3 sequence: CASSLGQGNTEAFF. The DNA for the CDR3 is TGTGCCAGCTCACTAGGACAGGGGAACACTGAAGCTTTCTTT.